This is a list of T cell receptor beta chains from one sample in a study of blood T cell repertoires in COVID-19. Sequenced by immunoSEQ multiplex PCR; TCRdb stores in-frame clones only, minus some. The table includes a few hundred thousand clones, less than 95% detected once. The specimen was PBMCs or T cells enriched from blood (not recorded which). These receptors all come from a man aged 18-30 years who had recovered from COVID-19. Each CDR3 is given with its conserved first and last residue. Each record gives: V gene, D gene, J gene, clone size, CDR3 DNA, CDR3 protein. A D gene is named only where the DNA matches it firmly. Where a row states a size, it is once, few, many or the class of an expanded clone; other rows omit it.

>TRBV28|-|TRBJ2-7|-
TGTGCCAGCAGTTTAGGGGGGGCGATCGAGCAGTACTTC
CASSLGGAIEQYF
>TRBV28|TRBD1|TRBJ1-6|-
TGTGCCAGCAGTGAAGGGGACAGGGGAGATAATTCACCCCTCCACTTT
CASSEGDRGDNSPLHF
>TRBV27|-|TRBJ2-6|-
TGTGCCAGCAGTCCCTCGGCAGGGAACTCTGGGGCCAACGTCCTGACTTTC
CASSPSAGNSGANVLTF
>TRBV19|TRBD1|TRBJ1-4|-
TGTGCCAGTACCCTTCGGACAGGGTTATGGGAAAAACTGTTTTTT
CASTLRTGLWEKLFF
>TRBV7-8|TRBD2|TRBJ2-1|-
TGTGCCAGCAGCTTTCCCCTAGCGGGAGTGCACAATGAGCAGTTCTTC
CASSFPLAGVHNEQFF
>TRBV30|TRBD1|TRBJ1-2|-
TGTGCCTGGAGTCCACACCTCCTCCCGGGACAGGACCCCTATGGCTACACCTTC
CAWSPHLLPGQDPYGYTF
>TRBV11-2|TRBD2|TRBJ2-2|-
TGTGCCAGCAGCCAACCAAGGACTAGCGGGGGGTCAGGGGAGCTGTTTTTT
CASSQPRTSGGSGELFF
>TRBV3-1/TRBV3-2|-|TRBJ2-2|-
TGTGCCAGCAGCCAATCCCTGTGGAACACCGGGGAGCTGTTTTTT
CASSQSLWNTGELFF
>TRBV10-3|TRBD1|TRBJ1-5|-
TGTGCCATCAGTGAGTCAGGGCAGGGGGCGAATCAGCCCCAGCATTTT
CAISESGQGANQPQHF
>TRBV3-1/TRBV3-2|TRBD2|TRBJ2-5|-
TGTGCCAGCAGCCAAGCAGGAGGTGGGAGGGCTTCGGAGACCCAGTACTTC
CASSQAGGGRASETQYF
>TRBV15|-|TRBJ1-2|-
TGTGCCACCAGCACCCTGGGAGGGATGTATGGCTACACCTTC
CATSTLGGMYGYTF
>TRBV19|-|TRBJ1-3|-
TGTGCCAGTAGTTTGGGACATCCGGCGGGAAACACCATATATTTT
CASSLGHPAGNTIYF
>TRBV19|TRBD2|TRBJ2-1|once
TGTGCCAGTAGTCCGCCTATGGCTAGCGGGCGTTACAATGAGCAGTTCTTC
CASSPPMASGRYNEQFF
>TRBV28|-|TRBJ1-1|-
TGTGCCAGCAGTCTTCCGAGCACTGAAGCTTTCTTT
CASSLPSTEAFF
>TRBV19|-|TRBJ1-1|-
TGTGCCAGTACATTCGGGGAGAACACTGAAGCTTTCTTT
CASTFGENTEAFF
>TRBV28|-|TRBJ2-1|-
TGTGCCAGCAGTCTCCGGGACAATCCCCATGAGCAGTTCTTC
CASSLRDNPHEQFF
>TRBV28|-|TRBJ1-1|-
TGTGCCAGCAGTTTCTGGCGGTTGAACACTGAAGCTTTCTTT
CASSFWRLNTEAFF
>TRBV7-9|-|TRBJ2-1|-
TGTGCCAGCAGCGAGGACAGCAGCAAAGAGCAGTTCTTC
CASSEDSSKEQFF
>TRBV28|TRBD2|TRBJ2-4|many
TGTGCCAGCAAAGGGACTAGCGGGAGTTTAGCCAAAAACATTCAGTACTTC
CASKGTSGSLAKNIQYF
>TRBV9|-|TRBJ1-6|once
TGTGCCAGCAGCGTCGGGGAGTCCTATAATTCACCCCTCCACTTT
CASSVGESYNSPLHF
>TRBV11-3|TRBD1|TRBJ1-3|-
TGTGCCAGCAGCTCGGCCGGGACAGCTGGAAACACCATATATTTT
CASSSAGTAGNTIYF
>TRBV18|TRBD1|TRBJ1-1|-
TGTGCCAGCTCGCCACAGGGGTACACTGAAGCTTTCTTT
CASSPQGYTEAFF
>TRBV5-1|-|TRBJ2-5|-
TGCGCCAGCAGCTTGCGAGAGCAGCGGGAGACCCAGTACTTC
CASSLREQRETQYF
>TRBV6-5|TRBD1|TRBJ2-3|-
TGTGCCAGCAGTTACTCGGGACAGGAGACAGATACGCAGTATTTT
CASSYSGQETDTQYF
>TRBV11-2|TRBD1|TRBJ2-5|-
TGTGCCAGCGCCCAAACAGGGGCCAGGGAGACCCAGTACTTC
CASAQTGARETQYF
>TRBV7-8|-|TRBJ1-1|-
TGTGCCACCTACGGAGGGTATTTGAACACTGAAGCTTTCTTT
CATYGGYLNTEAFF
>TRBV12-5|-|TRBJ2-2|-
TGTGCTAGTGGTTCAGGACAAGGCGGCACCGGGGAGCTGTTTTTT
CASGSGQGGTGELFF
>TRBV19|-|TRBJ1-5|-
TGTGCCAGTAACAAGAGGGGCAATCAGCCCCAGCATTTT
CASNKRGNQPQHF
>TRBV11-2|TRBD1|TRBJ1-2|-
TGTGCCAGCAGCTTAGCGACGACAGGGGTAGTCTATGGCTACACCTTC
CASSLATTGVVYGYTF
>TRBV2|TRBD2|TRBJ2-1|once
TGTGCCAGCAGTATACTAGCGGTGGGGTTAGTTGAGCAGTTCTTC
CASSILAVGLVEQFF
>TRBV5-1|-|TRBJ2-5|-
TGCGCCAGCAGCTTGGTAGGAGGAGTCCAAGAGACCCAGTACTTC
CASSLVGGVQETQYF
>TRBV5-1|-|TRBJ1-1|-
TGCGCCAGCAGCTTGGACCGGGTGGGTACTGAAGCTTTCTTT
CASSLDRVGTEAFF
>TRBV23-1|TRBD1|TRBJ1-1|-
TGCGCCAGCAGTCCCCTAGGGCAGGGGGCAGGGGACACTGAAGCTTTCTTT
CASSPLGQGAGDTEAFF
>TRBV6-4|-|TRBJ2-7|-
TGTGCCAGCAGCGCCGAGTTAGGGGGCGAGCAGTACTTC
CASSAELGGEQYF
>TRBV3-1/TRBV3-2|TRBD1|TRBJ1-2|-
TGTGCCAGCAGCAAAGGACAGGGGGCTATCGGCTACACCTTC
CASSKGQGAIGYTF
>TRBV2|TRBD1|TRBJ2-7|-
TGTGCCAGCAGTGAACGACAGGGGGCTTCGGAGCAGTACTTC
CASSERQGASEQYF
>TRBV7-3|TRBD1|TRBJ1-2|many
TGTGCCAGCAGCTCACAAGGGGGCCTCGCTTCCCTCAATGGCTACACCTTC
CASSSQGGLASLNGYTF
>TRBV18|-|TRBJ2-1|-
TGTGCCAGCTCACCATCCAGCTCCTACAATGAGCAGTTCTTC
CASSPSSSYNEQFF
>TRBV7-9|TRBD2|TRBJ2-7|-
TGTGCCAGCGTCTCGGGACTAGCGGTCTACGAGCAGTACTTC
CASVSGLAVYEQYF
>TRBV24-1|TRBD1|TRBJ2-6|-
TGTGCCACCAGTGATTTGTACACCCAGCGGGACAGGGGGACCACTGGGGCCAACGTCCTGACTTTC
CATSDLYTQRDRGTTGANVLTF
>TRBV7-9|-|TRBJ1-2|-
TGTGCCAGCAGCTCAGGAAAACTAACAGGGTTCGCCTCTGATGGCTACACCTTC
CASSSGKLTGFASDGYTF
>TRBV27|TRBD1|TRBJ1-2|-
TGTGCCAGCAGTGCGAAGGGACAGTCACCTAACTATGGCTACACCTTC
CASSAKGQSPNYGYTF
>TRBV11-3|-|TRBJ1-1|-
TGTGCCAGCAGCTTCCGTGCAGGGAACACTGAAGCTTTCTTT
CASSFRAGNTEAFF
>TRBV19|-|TRBJ1-5|-
TGTGCCAGTACAGGGGTTTCGGGTCAGCCCCAGCATTTT
CASTGVSGQPQHF
>TRBV7-9|-|TRBJ2-3|-
TGTGCCAGCAGCTTCGACACAGGCAGTACGCAGTATTTT
CASSFDTGSTQYF
>TRBV3-1/TRBV3-2|-|TRBJ2-5|once
TGTGCCAGCAGCCAAAAGTTTTGGGGGAGCCCGGGGGAAGAGACCCAGTACTTC
CASSQKFWGSPGEETQYF
>TRBV28|-|TRBJ2-5|-
TGTGCCAGCAGTCCTAGTACCGGGACCCAGTACTTC
CASSPSTGTQYF
>TRBV3-1/TRBV3-2|TRBD1|TRBJ1-4|-
TGTGCCAGCAGCCTGCGACAGGGGAACGAAAAACTGTTTTTT
CASSLRQGNEKLFF
>TRBV2|-|TRBJ1-3|-
TGTGCCAGCATCGGGAAGGGTGCCGGAAACACCATATATTTT
CASIGKGAGNTIYF
>TRBV5-5|TRBD1|TRBJ1-2|-
TGTGCCAGCAGCCTAGTTTACCGGGACAGGGAGGGCTACACCTTC
CASSLVYRDREGYTF